Following are 18 T cell receptor beta chains from one sample sequenced in a study of blood T cell repertoires in COVID-19. Assay used: immunoSEQ multiplex PCR; TCRdb lists only in-frame clones, some missing. Here the sample spans fewer than 250,000 clones, roughly 83% being singletons. Sequenced input: peripheral blood. Receptors originate from a woman between 65 and 79 years old with active or convalescent COVID-19.

J is TRBJ1-1 and V is TRBV4-3; maybe TRBD1 (5 bases). This CDR3 has 13 residues. In germline, CDR1 is LGHNA, CDR2 YSLEER. V was clipped by 2 bases and J by 1 base, with 5 bases between them. The CDR3 nucleotides are TGCGCCAGCAGCCAAACAGGGAACACTGAAGCTTTCTTT. Translation: CASSQTGNTEAFF.

This clone has just a few counts. The V and J genes are TRBV5-4 and TRBJ1-6; D gene unclear. The V end was cut by 2 bases, the J end by 7 bases, with 10 bases between. Germline V gene lookup returns CDR1 SGHNT and CDR2 YYREEE (reference sequence). This CDR3 is 14 amino acids long. CDR3 sequence reads: CASSLLGGNSPLHF. Written as DNA, the CDR3 is TGTGCCAGCAGCTTACTAGGAGGGAATTCACCCCTCCACTTT. Supplemented by reference TRBV5-4 and TRBJ1-6, the full variable domain reads ETGVTQSPTHLIKTRGQQVTLRCSSQSGHNTVSWYQQALGQGPQFIFQYYREEENGRGNFPPRFSGLQFPNYSSELNVNALELDDSALYLCASSLLGGNSPLHFGNGTRLTVT.

The chain has TRBV5-4 and TRBJ2-7, with 11 bases identical to TRBD2. Trimming at V came to 1 base and at J to 5 bases, leaving 8 bases not matched to a gene. Germline assignment: CDR1 SGHNT and CDR2 YYREEE (reference sequence). The CDR3 runs to 16 residues. CDR3: CASSLMVAGGVDEQYF. The CDR3 DNA follows: TGTGCCAGCAGCTTGATGGTAGCGGGAGGGGTGGACGAGCAGTACTTC.

Only a few counts were recorded for this clone. The gene calls are TRBV7-9 and TRBJ1-2, with TRBD1 matching over 11 bases. The germline V gene encodes CDR1 SEHNR and CDR2 FQNEAQ (reference sequence). The CDR3 runs 16 residues. J was trimmed by 7 bases and V by 5 bases; bases with no gene match: 12. In DNA, the CDR3 is TGTGCCAGCAGCCCTTCCTCCGGGACAGGGGGGGGTGGCTACACCTTC. This translates into CASSPSSGTGGGGYTF.

This rearrangement joins TRBV7-9 to TRBJ1-1; D might be TRBD1 (5 bases). CDR1 is SEHNR and CDR2 is FQNEAQ in the germline V gene (reference sequence). The V end lost 4 bases, the J end lost 3 bases, and 12 bases lay between the germline ends. CDR3 size: 14 residues. CDR3: CASSSDGGYTEAFF. The DNA for the CDR3 is TGTGCCAGCAGCTCCGATGGGGGGTACACTGAAGCTTTCTTT. Drawing the rest from reference TRBV7-9 and TRBJ1-1, the complete variable domain is DTGVSQNPRHKITKRGQNVTFRCDPISEHNRLYWYRQTLGQGPEFLTYFQNEAQLEKSRLLSDRFSAERPKGSFSTLEIQRTEQGDSAMYLCASSSDGGYTEAFFGQGTRLTVV.

V usage is TRBV5-1 and J usage is TRBJ2-2, with 9 nucleotides matching TRBD1. The CDR3 loop spans 17 amino acids. Trimming removed 4 bases from V and 2 bases from J; junction bases left unmatched: 9. Per germline, CDR1 SGHRS and CDR2 YFSETQ. In nucleotides, the CDR3 is TGCGCCAGCAGCGGGCGGGACAGGGCCCTCAACACCGGGGAGCTGTTTTTT. This encodes CASSGRDRALNTGELFF.

The V call is TRBV6-6, the J call TRBJ2-2, with TRBD2 matching over 7 bases. The CDR3 length is 15 residues. The V gene's germline CDR1 is MNHNY and CDR2 SVGAGI (reference sequence). J lost 2 bases, V lost 2 bases, and 2 bases had no gene match. In DNA, the CDR3 is TGTGCCAGCAGTTACGGGACTACCAACACCGGGGAGCTGTTTTTT. Translating it yields CASSYGTTNTGELFF.

The rearrangement joins TRBV5-1 to TRBJ2-1; TRBD2 agrees at 7 bases. Germline V lookup: CDR1 SGHRS, CDR2 YFSETQ. The V and J ends lost 0 bases and 2 bases, in that order; junction bases with no gene match: 2. There are 15 residues in the CDR3. The CDR3 bases are TGCGCCAGCAGCTTGGTCCTAGCGGCCTACAATGAGCAGTTCTTC. This sequence encodes CASSLVLAAYNEQFF.

V gene TRBV7-3 combines with J gene TRBJ2-3; 8 bases line up with TRBD1. The germline CDR1 and CDR2 sequences are SGHTA and FQGTGA. This CDR3 has 16 amino acids. Trimming took 4 bases from V and 1 from J; bases not matched to a gene: 7. This CDR3 reads CASSYLTGQGTDTQYF. The CDR3 DNA is TGTGCCAGCAGCTATTTAACGGGACAGGGCACAGATACGCAGTATTTT.

This rearrangement joins TRBV27 to TRBJ2-7; 7 nucleotides line up with TRBD2. Germline CDR1 is MNHEY and CDR2 is SMNVEV (reference sequence). With V trimmed by 3 bases and J by 2 bases, 7 bases remained unmatched. The CDR3 length is 15 residues. For the CDR3, the DNA is TGTGCCAGCAGTTTCTCGGCTAGCGGAGCCTACGAGCAGTACTTC. Translated: CASSFSASGAYEQYF.

The chain is built from TRBV7-6 and TRBJ2-3, with 7 bases that match TRBD2. V lost 0 bases, J lost 1 base, and 7 bases stayed unmatched. Germline V lookup: CDR1 SGHVS, CDR2 FNYEAQ. CDR3 size: 17 residues. CDR3 bases: TGTGCCAGCAGCTTAGCGGGAGGGACGCTACGCACAGATACGCAGTATTTT. This encodes CASSLAGGTLRTDTQYF. Together with reference TRBV7-6 and TRBJ2-3, the CDR3 gives the full variable domain: GAGVSQSPRYKVTKRGQDVALRCDPISGHVSLYWYRQALGQGPEFLTYFNYEAQQDKSGLPNDRFSAERPEGSISTLTIQRTEQRDSAMYRCASSLAGGTLRTDTQYFGPGTRLTVL.

V gene TRBV2 combines with J gene TRBJ1-6, with D hard to call. Germline V gene data show CDR1 as SNHLY and CDR2 as FYNNEI. The V gene lost 9 bases and the J gene lost 0 bases, with 12 bases spanning the gap. The CDR3 length is 15 residues. The CDR3 spells CASAPRGSYNSPLHF. Written as DNA, the CDR3 is TGTGCCAGTGCCCCTCGAGGCTCCTATAATTCACCCCTCCACTTT.

The gene calls are TRBV28 and TRBJ1-2; no definite D call. The CDR3 has 12 residues. Trimming stripped 11 bases from V and 0 bases from J, with 10 bases between. Germline lookup yields CDR1 MDHEN and CDR2 SYDVKM. CDR3 DNA: TGTGCCTCGGACGGGGCTAACTATGGCTACACCTTC. Translating gives CASDGANYGYTF.

V gene TRBV18 combines with J gene TRBJ1-1, with 8 nucleotides matching TRBD1. V lost 4 bases and J lost 3; bases outside the gene matches: 19. This CDR3 has 19 residues. Germline V gene lookup returns CDR1 KGHSH and CDR2 LQKENI. In nucleotides, the CDR3 is TGTGCCAGCTCACGTCTGCAGGGGGCACAACGAAACCGGGACACTGAAGCTTTCTTT. This translates into CASSRLQGAQRNRDTEAFF. Full variable domain (missing parts from reference TRBV18 and TRBJ1-1): NAGVMQNPRHLVRRRGQEARLRCSPMKGHSHVYWYRQLPEEGLKFMVYLQKENIIDESGMPKERFSAEFPKEGPSILRIQQVVRGDSAAYFCASSRLQGAQRNRDTEAFFGQGTRLTVV.

The chain uses TRBV28 and TRBJ2-6; D is possibly TRBD1 (5 bases). In germline, CDR1 is MDHEN, CDR2 SYDVKM. The length of the CDR3 is 13 residues. Deletions cut 9 bases from V and 4 bases from J, with 10 bases between. CDR3 sequence: CASIRQGANVLTF. The CDR3 coding sequence is TGTGCCAGTATACGACAGGGGGCCAACGTCCTGACTTTC.

This clone was seen a few times. V and J are TRBV9 and TRBJ2-3; 10 bases match TRBD2. Trimming took 2 bases from V and 0 from J; bases not matched to a gene: 9. From germline, CDR1 is SGDLS and CDR2 YYNGEE. The CDR3 has 18 amino acids. The CDR3 DNA reads as TGTGCCAGCAGCGTCCGCTCTAGCGGGGGAATTAGCACAGATACGCAGTATTTT. Residues: CASSVRSSGGISTDTQYF.

This clone was counted once. The chain couples TRBV27 to TRBJ1-2, with 9 nucleotides matching TRBD1. This CDR3 has 14 amino acids. The junction had 3 bases not matched to a gene; V was cut back by 5 bases and J by 2 bases. CDR1 and CDR2 (germline): MNHEY, SMNVEV (reference sequence). This CDR3 reads CASSTQGANYGYTF. In nucleotides, the CDR3 is TGTGCCAGCAGTACACAGGGGGCGAACTATGGCTACACCTTC.

J is TRBJ2-1 and V is TRBV19, with 7 bases aligning to TRBD2. This CDR3 spans 16 amino acids. J gave up 5 bases and V 4 bases, and 11 bases lay outside the gene matches. The germline V gene has CDR1 LNHDA and CDR2 SQIVND (reference sequence). CDR3 protein: CASSTLLSGLNNEQFF. In DNA form, the CDR3 reads TGTGCCAGTAGTACCCTCCTTAGCGGGCTTAACAATGAGCAGTTCTTC.